The present T cell receptor (beta chain) was sequenced within a study of pediatric ulcerative colitis. Trimming removed 0 bases from V and 2 bases from J, with 14 bases in between. The V gene's germline CDR1 is MNHNY and CDR2 SVGAGI (reference sequence). This CDR3 is 16 amino acids long. Clones were sequenced by immunoSEQ multiplex PCR, and TCRdb holds only the in-frame ones, with some missing. The data show some 57,000 clones, 85% to 90% seen once. Sequenced sample: blood. The clonotype was recovered from a boy younger than 18 who was a control in a study of pediatric ulcerative colitis. The chain joins TRBV6-6 to TRBJ2-7; D may be TRBD1 (5 bases). The CDR3 sequence is CASSYSDTYQAYEQYF. The CDR3 DNA reads TGTGCCAGCAGTTACTCGGACACTTATCAGGCCTACGAGCAGTACTTC.